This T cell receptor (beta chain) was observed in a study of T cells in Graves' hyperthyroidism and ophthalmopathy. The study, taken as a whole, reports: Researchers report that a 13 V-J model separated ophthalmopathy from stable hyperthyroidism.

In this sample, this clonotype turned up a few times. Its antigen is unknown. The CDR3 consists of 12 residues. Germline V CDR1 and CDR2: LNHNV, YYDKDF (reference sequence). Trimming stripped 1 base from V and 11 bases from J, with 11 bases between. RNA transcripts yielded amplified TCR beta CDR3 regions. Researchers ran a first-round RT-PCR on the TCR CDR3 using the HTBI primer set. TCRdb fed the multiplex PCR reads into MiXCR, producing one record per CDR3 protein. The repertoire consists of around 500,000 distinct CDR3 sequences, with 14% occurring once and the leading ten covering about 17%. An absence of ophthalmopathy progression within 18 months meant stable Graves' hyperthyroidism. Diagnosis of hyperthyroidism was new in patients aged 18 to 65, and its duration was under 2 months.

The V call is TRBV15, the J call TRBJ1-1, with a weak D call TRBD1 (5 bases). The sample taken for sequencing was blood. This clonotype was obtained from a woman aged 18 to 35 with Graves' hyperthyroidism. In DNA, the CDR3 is TGTGCCACCAGCAGAGCAGCGGGACGCGCTTTCTTT. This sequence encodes CATSRAAGRAFF. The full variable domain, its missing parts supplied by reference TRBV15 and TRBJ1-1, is DAMVIQNPRYQVTQFGKPVTLSCSQTLNHNVMYWYQQKSSQAPKLLFHYYDKDFNNEADTPDNFQSRRPNTSFCFLDIRSPGLGDTAMYLCATSRAAGRAFFGQGTRLTVV.